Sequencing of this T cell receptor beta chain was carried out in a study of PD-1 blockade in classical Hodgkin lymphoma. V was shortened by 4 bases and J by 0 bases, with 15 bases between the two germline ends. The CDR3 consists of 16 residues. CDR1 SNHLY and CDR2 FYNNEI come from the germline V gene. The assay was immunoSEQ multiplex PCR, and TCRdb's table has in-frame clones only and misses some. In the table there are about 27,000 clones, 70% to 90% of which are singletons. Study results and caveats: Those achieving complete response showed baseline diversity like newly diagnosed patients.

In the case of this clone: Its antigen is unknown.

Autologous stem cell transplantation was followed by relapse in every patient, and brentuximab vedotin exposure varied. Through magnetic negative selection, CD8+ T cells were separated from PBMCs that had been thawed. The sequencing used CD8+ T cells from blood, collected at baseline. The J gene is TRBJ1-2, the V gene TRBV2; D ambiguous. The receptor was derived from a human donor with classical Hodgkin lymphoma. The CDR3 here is CASSVSEEVANYGYTF. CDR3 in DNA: TGTGCCAGCAGTGTTTCAGAGGAAGTAGCTAACTATGGCTACACCTTC. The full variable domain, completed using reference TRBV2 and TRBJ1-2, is EPEVTQTPSHQVTQMGQEVILRCVPISNHLYFYWYRQILGQKVEFLVSFYNNEISEKSEIFDDQFSVERPDGSNFTLKIRSTKLEDSAMYFCASSVSEEVANYGYTFGSGTRLTVV.